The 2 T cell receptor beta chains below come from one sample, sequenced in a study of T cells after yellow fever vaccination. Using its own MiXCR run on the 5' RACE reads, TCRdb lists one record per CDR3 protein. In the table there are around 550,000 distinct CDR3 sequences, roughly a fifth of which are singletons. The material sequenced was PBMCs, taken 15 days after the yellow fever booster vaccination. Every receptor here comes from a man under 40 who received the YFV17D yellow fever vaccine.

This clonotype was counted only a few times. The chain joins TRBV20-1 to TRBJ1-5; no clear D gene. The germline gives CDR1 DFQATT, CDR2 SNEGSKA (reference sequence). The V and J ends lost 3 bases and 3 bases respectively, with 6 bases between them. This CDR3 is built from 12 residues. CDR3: CSASGVNQPQHF. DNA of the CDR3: TGCAGTGCTAGCGGGGTCAATCAGCCCCAGCATTTT.

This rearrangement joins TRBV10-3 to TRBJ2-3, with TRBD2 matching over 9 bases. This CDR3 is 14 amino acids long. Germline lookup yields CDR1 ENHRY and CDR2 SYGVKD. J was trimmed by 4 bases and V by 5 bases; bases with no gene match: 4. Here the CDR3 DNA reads TGTGCCATCAGTCAAAGCGGGAGGTCAGATACGCAGTATTTT. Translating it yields CAISQSGRSDTQYF.